One and the same sample provided the 21 T cell receptor beta chains below, sequenced in a study of T cell responses to AZD1222 COVID-19 vaccine. Measured with immunoSEQ multiplex PCR; TCRdb has only the in-frame clones, and not every one. Of approximately 50,000 clones in the sample, 80% to 90% are singletons; the top ten hold 6.9%. This specimen consisted of peripheral blood, obtained 28 days after the second AZD1222 dose. All receptors derive from an adult who received the AZD1222 COVID-19 vaccine.

The CDR3, as DNA: TGTGCCAGCAGCCCAACAGGGCTGAATGAAAAACTGTTTTTT. The encoded protein is CASSPTGLNEKLFF. V and J are TRBV6-5 and TRBJ1-4; tentatively, D is TRBD1 (6 bases). V lost 6 bases to trimming and J lost 5 bases, with 13 bases between them. Germline CDR1 and CDR2: MNHEY and SVGAGI. This CDR3 comprises 14 residues.

CDR3 sequence: CASSIPQGSYEQYF. The CDR3 DNA reads TGTGCCAGCAGCATCCCCCAGGGGTCCTACGAGCAGTACTTC. This chain uses TRBV5-5 with TRBJ2-7; tentatively, D is TRBD1 (6 bases). The CDR3 loop spans 14 amino acids. V was pared by 4 bases and J by 1 base, with 12 bases between. The V gene's germline CDR1 is SGHKS and CDR2 YYEKEE (reference sequence).

Here the CDR3 DNA reads TGTGCCAGCAATATCCACGCTGGAGGGGCCAACGTCCTGACTTTC. This codes for CASNIHAGGANVLTF. This chain uses TRBV6-5 with TRBJ2-6; D not resolved. This CDR3 has 15 amino acids. Trimming took off 7 bases at V and 4 bases at J, with 14 bases between the two ends. CDR1 and CDR2 (germline): MNHEY, SVGAGI.

V and J are TRBV28 and TRBJ2-7, with D uncertain. Germline lookup yields CDR1 MDHEN and CDR2 SYDVKM. The length of the CDR3 is 12 residues. The V end was cut by 6 bases, the J end by 6 bases, with 12 bases between. DNA of the CDR3: TGTGCCAGCAGCTTAGAACTCGGCGAGCAGTACTTC. Its protein is CASSLELGEQYF.

The gene calls are TRBV5-1 and TRBJ2-5; D remains unclear. The germline gives CDR1 SGHRS, CDR2 YFSETQ. V lost 4 bases to trimming and J lost 1 base, with 5 bases between them. The CDR3 has 12 residues. In DNA form, the CDR3 reads TGCGCCAGCAGCAACCTCCAAGAGACCCAGTACTTC. Its protein product is CASSNLQETQYF. The variable domain in full, with the rest retrieved from reference TRBV5-1 and TRBJ2-5, is KAGVTQTPRYLIKTRGQQVTLSCSPISGHRSVSWYQQTPGQGLQFLFEYFSETQRNKGNFPGRFSGRQFSNSRSEMNVSTLELGDSALYLCASSNLQETQYFGPGTRLLVL.

V and J are TRBV18 and TRBJ2-1; 10 nucleotides match TRBD2. The ends lost 6 bases at V and 3 bases at J; junction bases unmatched: 20. The CDR3 totals 20 residues. Germline-derived CDR1 and CDR2 are KGHSH and LQKENI. The CDR3 loop reads CASSPSTPGLASVNYNEQFF. DNA for the CDR3: TGTGCCAGCTCCCCATCTACGCCGGGACTAGCGTCCGTAAACTACAATGAGCAGTTCTTC.

The chain joins TRBV11-3 to TRBJ1-1, with D uncertain. The V and J ends lost 3 bases and 1 base respectively, with 6 bases between them. This CDR3 comprises 13 residues. Germline V gene sequence: CDR1 SGHNT, CDR2 YENEEA. CDR3 sequence (DNA): TGTGCCAGCAGCTTTCGGGGGAACACTGAAGCTTTCTTT. This encodes CASSFRGNTEAFF.

This clone showed up just once. The CDR3 loop is CASYREGEKLFF. The CDR3 region has the DNA TGTGCCAGCTACAGGGAAGGAGAAAAACTGTTTTTT. This sequence joins TRBV28 and TRBJ1-4; perhaps TRBD1 as D (6 bases). The V gene lost 8 bases and the J gene lost 8 bases, with 12 bases spanning the gap. The germline gives CDR1 MDHEN, CDR2 SYDVKM. The CDR3 has 12 amino acids.

The chain couples TRBV5-4 to TRBJ2-4; possible D gene TRBD2, 6 bases. The CDR3 contains 14 residues. V was clipped by 4 bases and J by 8 bases, with 16 bases between them. Per germline, CDR1 SGHNT and CDR2 YYREEE (reference sequence). The CDR3 coding sequence is TGTGCCAGCAGCGCGGGCCTCGGGGGAGACATTCAGTACTTC. Translated, it gives CASSAGLGGDIQYF.

The chain uses TRBV15 and TRBJ1-1; D may be TRBD1 (6 bases). The CDR3 spans 13 residues. CDR1 LNHNV and CDR2 YYDKDF come from the germline V gene (reference sequence). V was shortened by 5 bases and J by 8 bases, with 15 bases between the two germline ends. The CDR3 DNA sequence: TGTGCCACCAGCGGACAGTATTCAGGGGAAGCTTTCTTT. Translated, it gives CATSGQYSGEAFF.

V gene TRBV6-6 combines with J gene TRBJ2-7; D is perhaps TRBD2 (6 bases). The germline CDR1 and CDR2 sequences are MNHNY and SVGAGI (reference sequence). The CDR3 runs 15 residues. V was clipped by 6 bases and J by 6 bases, with 21 bases between them. CDR3 loop: CASRASRTGAGEQYF. CDR3 in DNA: TGTGCCAGCAGGGCCTCTCGGACGGGAGCTGGCGAGCAGTACTTC.

This chain joins TRBV10-2 and TRBJ1-5, with 9 positions matching TRBD1. Per the germline V gene, CDR1 is WSHSY and CDR2 is SAAADI. The CDR3 spans 18 residues. With V trimmed by 4 bases and J by 2 bases, 12 bases remained unmatched. The CDR3 bases are TGCGCCAGCAGTGGGAGACAGGGGGTGCCGAACGGCAATCAGCCCCAGCATTTT. Residues: CASSGRQGVPNGNQPQHF.

This clone was found a few times. V gene TRBV5-1 combines with J gene TRBJ2-7; 8 positions agree with TRBD2. The germline gives CDR1 SGHRS, CDR2 YFSETQ. This CDR3 has 17 residues. V shed 1 base and J 0 bases; nucleotides not matched to a gene: 9. Here the CDR3 reads CASSLSGRRSGSYEQYF. The CDR3, as DNA: TGCGCCAGCAGCTTGAGCGGGAGAAGGTCGGGCTCCTACGAGCAGTACTTC. The variable domain in full, completed from reference TRBV5-1 and TRBJ2-7, reads KAGVTQTPRYLIKTRGQQVTLSCSPISGHRSVSWYQQTPGQGLQFLFEYFSETQRNKGNFPGRFSGRQFSNSRSEMNVSTLELGDSALYLCASSLSGRRSGSYEQYFGPGTRLTVT.

The V and J genes are TRBV7-2 and TRBJ2-1; TRBD2 agrees at 7 bases. The CDR3 totals 16 residues. V shed 2 bases and J 3 bases; nucleotides not matched to a gene: 7. Germline values: CDR1 SGHTA, CDR2 FQGNSA. In DNA, the CDR3 is TGTGCCAGCAGCTTACTCCCGGGAGGACGCTACAATGAGCAGTTCTTC. It specifies CASSLLPGGRYNEQFF.

V is TRBV5-8 and J is TRBJ1-2; a weak D match, TRBD1 (6 bases). This CDR3 spans 16 amino acids. V shed 0 bases and J shed 7 bases, with 19 bases lying between them. Per germline, CDR1 SGHTS and CDR2 YDEGEE. Here the CDR3 DNA reads TGTGCCAGCAGCTTGGGGGTTCGATTACAGGGCGGTGGCTACACCTTC. This encodes CASSLGVRLQGGGYTF. The entire variable domain, with the rest obtained from reference TRBV5-8 and TRBJ1-2, is as follows: EAGVTQSPTHLIKTRGQQATLRCSPISGHTSVYWYQQALGLGLQFLLWYDEGEERNRGNFPPRFSGRQFPNYSSELNVNALELEDSALYLCASSLGVRLQGGGYTFGSGTRLTVV.

The rearrangement uses TRBV7-3 and TRBJ2-2; 8 nucleotides agree with TRBD2. The V segment lost 6 bases and the J segment 7 bases; nucleotides outside the gene matches: 7. CDR1 is SGHTA and CDR2 is FQGTGA in the germline V gene. This CDR3 comprises 14 residues. The CDR3 protein is CASSPSGSRGELFF. For the CDR3, the DNA is TGTGCCAGCAGTCCAAGCGGGAGTCGCGGGGAGCTGTTTTTT.

This chain uses TRBV4-2 with TRBJ2-5; 9 nucleotides agree with TRBD2. This CDR3 is 17 amino acids long. Germline V lookup: CDR1 LGHNA, CDR2 YNFKEQ. V trimming: 1 base; J trimming: 0 bases; junction bases outside the gene matches: 6. The CDR3 region has the DNA TGTGCCAGCAGCCAAGCCGGTTCTAGCGGGAACCAAGAGACCCAGTACTTC. This gives the protein CASSQAGSSGNQETQYF.

This clone counts as medium-sized. CDR3 DNA sequence: TGTGCCAGCAGCTTGGCCGCTATCTCGGGTCGGGGCTACACCTTC. Protein: CASSLAAISGRGYTF. This chain uses TRBV5-6 with TRBJ1-2; D not resolved. Germline CDR1 is SGHDT and CDR2 is YYEEEE. The CDR3 covers 15 residues. Deletions cut 0 bases from V and 8 bases from J, with 17 bases between.

The rearrangement joins TRBV5-1 to TRBJ2-3, with a possible D match to TRBD1 (5 bases). CDR1 is SGHRS and CDR2 is YFSETQ in the germline V gene. CDR3 length: 15 amino acids. Trimming removed 0 bases at V and 6 bases at J, with 14 bases between. The CDR3 sequence: CASSLGTPQADTQYF. The CDR3 nucleotides read TGCGCCAGCAGCTTGGGGACACCACAAGCGGATACGCAGTATTTT. The variable domain in full, completed from reference TRBV5-1 and TRBJ2-3, reads KAGVTQTPRYLIKTRGQQVTLSCSPISGHRSVSWYQQTPGQGLQFLFEYFSETQRNKGNFPGRFSGRQFSNSRSEMNVSTLELGDSALYLCASSLGTPQADTQYFGPGTRLTVL.

In its sample, this clone was seen once. V and J are TRBV9 and TRBJ1-4; no reliable D call. CDR1 is SGDLS and CDR2 is YYNGEE in the germline V gene. CDR3 length: 15 amino acids. Trimming left V 2 bases short and J 0 bases short, with 8 bases between. In DNA, the CDR3 is TGTGCCAGCAGCGTTCGGAGCGCAACTAATGAAAAACTGTTTTTT. Protein sequence: CASSVRSATNEKLFF.

The gene calls are TRBV5-6 and TRBJ1-3; the match to TRBD1 covers 7 bases. Trimming at V came to 3 bases and at J to 3 bases, leaving 12 bases not matched to a gene. CDR1 and CDR2 (germline): SGHDT, YYEEEE. The CDR3 loop spans 17 amino acids. The CDR3 nucleotides read TGTGCCAGCAGCTCTAAGACAGGGCACATCGATGGAAACACCATATATTTT. Protein product: CASSSKTGHIDGNTIYF.